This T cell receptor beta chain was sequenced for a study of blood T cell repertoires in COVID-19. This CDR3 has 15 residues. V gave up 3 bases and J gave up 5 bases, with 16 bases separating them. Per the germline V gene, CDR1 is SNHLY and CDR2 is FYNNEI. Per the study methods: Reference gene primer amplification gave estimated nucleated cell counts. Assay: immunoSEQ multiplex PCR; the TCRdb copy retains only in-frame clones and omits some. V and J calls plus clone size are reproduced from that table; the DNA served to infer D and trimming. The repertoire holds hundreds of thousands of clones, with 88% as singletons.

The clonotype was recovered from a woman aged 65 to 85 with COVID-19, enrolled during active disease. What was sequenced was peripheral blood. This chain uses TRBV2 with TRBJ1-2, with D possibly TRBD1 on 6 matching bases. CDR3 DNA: TGTGCCAGCAGTGAGAGTACAGGGTCTTGGTATGGCTACACCTTC. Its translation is CASSESTGSWYGYTF. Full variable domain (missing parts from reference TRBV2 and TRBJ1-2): EPEVTQTPSHQVTQMGQEVILRCVPISNHLYFYWYRQILGQKVEFLVSFYNNEISEKSEIFDDQFSVERPDGSNFTLKIRSTKLEDSAMYFCASSESTGSWYGYTFGSGTRLTVV.